This T cell receptor (beta chain) originates from a study of cytomegalovirus exposure and HLA in healthy donors. The study, taken as a whole, reports: A later analysis found most CMV-associated TCR beta chains apparently HLA-restricted.

To note about this clone: Its target is not known.

The CDR3 loop spans 15 amino acids. Per the germline V gene, CDR1 is SGHNT and CDR2 is YYREEE (reference sequence). The V end lost 0 bases, the J end lost 1 base, and 10 bases lay between the germline ends. PCR used 60 Vbeta primers and 13 Jbeta primers. Here immunoSEQ multiplex PCR was the method, and the copy in TCRdb shows in-frame clones only, minus some. The sample holds roughly 110,000 clones, over 60% seen once. The clonotype was recovered from a man aged 18 to 29 in good health and CMV-seropositive. Sequenced sample: PBMCs. The V and J genes are TRBV5-4 and TRBJ1-1; D might be TRBD1 (5 bases). The DNA for the CDR3 is TGTGCCAGCAGCTTGGAAGACAGTAAGAACACTGAAGCTTTCTTT. Protein: CASSLEDSKNTEAFF. Looking up the rest from reference TRBV5-4 and TRBJ1-1 gives the full variable domain: ETGVTQSPTHLIKTRGQQVTLRCSSQSGHNTVSWYQQALGQGPQFIFQYYREEENGRGNFPPRFSGLQFPNYSSELNVNALELDDSALYLCASSLEDSKNTEAFFGQGTRLTVV.